A selection of T cell receptor beta chains follows, all from one sample in a study of cytomegalovirus exposure and HLA in healthy donors. Clones were read by immunoSEQ multiplex PCR, and TCRdb kept only the in-frame ones, dropping some. The sample lists 150,000 to 200,000 clones; 55% to 65% were seen once. What was sequenced was PBMCs. The source is a man in his forties in good health and CMV-seronegative. The CDR3 runs from the conserved cysteine through the conserved F or W. A D gene is named only where the DNA matches it firmly. Rows may omit the clone size; those that give it use once, few, many or a size class.

>TRBV28|few|TRBD1|TRBJ2-5
CASSQTGWQETQYF
TGTGCCAGCAGCCAGACAGGGTGGCAAGAGACCCAGTACTTC
>TRBV28|-|TRBD1|TRBJ2-7
CASGQGAGEQYF
TGTGCCAGTGGGCAGGGGGCAGGTGAGCAGTACTTC
>TRBV25-1|-|-|TRBJ2-2
CASSGPGGLGKLFF
TGTGCCAGCAGTGGGCCCGGGGGGCTAGGGAAGCTGTTTTTT
>TRBV15|-|-|TRBJ1-2
CATSRGGDYGYTF
TGTGCCACCAGCAGAGGGGGAGACTATGGCTACACCTTC
>TRBV5-1|few|TRBD1|TRBJ1-4
CASSLGQGTTNEKLFF
TGCGCCAGCAGCCTCGGACAGGGAACAACTAATGAAAAACTGTTTTTT
>TRBV29-1|few|TRBD2|TRBJ2-1
CSVEFSGRVRYNEQFF
TGCAGCGTTGAATTTAGCGGGAGAGTACGCTACAATGAGCAGTTCTTC
>TRBV7-7|-|TRBD2|TRBJ2-2
CASSSRLAGPNTGELFF
TGTGCTAGCAGCTCCAGACTAGCGGGGCCGAACACCGGGGAGCTGTTTTTT
>TRBV10-3|-|TRBD1|TRBJ2-7
CAISETGTAKVSFYEQYF
TGTGCCATCAGTGAGACCGGGACAGCCAAGGTTTCCTTCTACGAGCAGTACTTC
>TRBV2|-|TRBD1|TRBJ2-1
CASKTGGAVGEQFF
TGTGCCAGCAAGACAGGGGGCGCGGTGGGGGAGCAGTTCTTC
>TRBV28|-|TRBD1|TRBJ2-5
CASSRTGDQETQYF
TGTGCCAGCAGTCGAACAGGGGACCAAGAGACCCAGTACTTC
>TRBV27|-|TRBD1|TRBJ2-1
CASSSRTGFEQFF
TGTGCCAGCAGTTCCCGGACAGGGTTTGAGCAGTTCTTC
>TRBV4-1|-|-|TRBJ1-1
CASSPSGLSSEAFF
TGCGCCAGCAGCCCTTCAGGACTGTCCTCCGAAGCTTTCTTT
>TRBV9|-|-|TRBJ2-5
CASSVAVSETQYF
TGTGCCAGCAGCGTAGCAGTCTCAGAGACCCAGTACTTC
>TRBV2|once|-|TRBJ1-6
CASSPGETGSPLHF
TGTGCCAGCAGCCCCGGGGAAACCGGGTCACCCCTCCACTTT
>TRBV7-9|once|-|TRBJ1-6
CASSLGQKNSPLHF
TGTGCCAGCAGCTTAGGACAGAAGAATTCACCCCTCCACTTT
>TRBV5-4|few|-|TRBJ1-1
CASSLVQGGSTEAFF
TGTGCCAGCAGCTTGGTGCAGGGAGGTAGCACTGAAGCTTTCTTT
>TRBV7-2|-|-|TRBJ2-3
CASSLPLVGANTDTQYF
TGTGCCAGCAGCTTACCACTCGTGGGGGCAAACACAGATACGCAGTATTTT
>TRBV15|-|-|TRBJ1-5
CATSARPRPRSNQPQHF
TGTGCCACCAGCGCCCGACCTAGGCCGCGGAGCAATCAGCCCCAGCATTTT
>TRBV6-5|few|TRBD1|TRBJ2-3
CASSYGTGDTDTQYF
TGTGCCAGCAGTTACGGCACAGGGGACACAGATACGCAGTATTTT
>TRBV7-9|-|TRBD2|TRBJ2-1
CSSSTPLAGDANEQFF
TGTTCCAGCAGCACACCCCTAGCGGGAGACGCTAATGAGCAGTTCTTC